The 25 T cell receptor beta chains given below trace back to one sample, sequenced in a study of T-cell reconstitution after alpha-beta-depleted transplantation in children. TCRbeta library construction was performed incorporating unique molecular identifiers. TCRdb called the PCR reads again in MiXCR, with one record for every CDR3 protein. Of about 400,000 distinct CDR3 sequences in the sample, about 20% are singletons; the top ten hold around 4%. Sequencing used PBMCs from the stem cell graft donor, obtained from the stem cell graft. All receptors derive from a human donor who donated a stem cell graft to a child with acute myeloid leukemia.

In DNA, the CDR3 is TGCGCCAGCAGCGGGAGGGTCGGGGTCACTGAAGCTTTCTTT. It encodes CASSGRVGVTEAFF. V is TRBV4-1 and J is TRBJ1-1; D unclear. Trimming removed 5 bases from V and 4 bases from J, with 14 bases in between. This CDR3 has 14 amino acids. Germline CDR1 is MGHRA and CDR2 is YSYEKL.

This clonotype appeared many times. The chain recombines TRBV6-2 or TRBV6-3 with TRBJ2-3, with 9 positions matching TRBD2. Germline V gene sequence: CDR1 MNHEY, CDR2 SVGEGT. The CDR3 runs 20 residues. Unmatched junction bases numbered 19, after V lost 5 bases and J lost 1 base. CDR3 in amino acids: CASSPRGSGRGSGGTDTQYF. As DNA, the CDR3 is TGTGCCAGCAGTCCCCGGGGTAGCGGGAGAGGTTCAGGCGGCACAGATACGCAGTATTTT.

This clonotype was counted only a few times. This rearrangement joins TRBV20-1 to TRBJ2-1; D assignment may be TRBD1 or TRBD2 (6 bases each). Between the trimmed V and J ends, which lost 2 bases and 7 bases, there was a span of 18 bases. This CDR3 comprises 15 residues. Germline CDR1 DFQATT, CDR2 SNEGSKA (reference sequence). DNA of the CDR3: TGCAGTGCTAGATCAACTGGCGGGACACGGAATGAGCAGTTCTTC. This sequence encodes CSARSTGGTRNEQFF.

This clonotype was seen only a few times. This chain joins TRBV6-5 and TRBJ2-2; maybe TRBD2 (6 bases). This CDR3 is built from 17 residues. V was cut by 6 bases and J by 4 bases, with 21 bases left in between. Germline V gene data show CDR1 as MNHEY and CDR2 as SVGAGI. The DNA of the CDR3 is TGTGCCAGCAGCCCCTCGAGGCGGGGAAGGGGCACCGGGGAGCTGTTTTTT. The encoded protein is CASSPSRRGRGTGELFF.

Only a few counts were recorded for this clonotype. The V gene is TRBV7-2, the J gene TRBJ1-2; 9 bases line up with TRBD1. Germline CDR1 and CDR2: SGHTA and FQGNSA. The V gene end was trimmed by 4 bases and the J gene end by 5 bases; junction bases not matched to a gene: 11. The length of the CDR3 is 16 residues. CDR3 loop: CASSSRGGQGAYGYTF. In DNA, the CDR3 is TGTGCCAGCAGCTCCCGAGGGGGACAGGGAGCGTATGGCTACACCTTC.

The J gene is TRBJ2-1, the V gene TRBV20-1; D not certain. V was trimmed by 3 bases and J by 3 bases, leaving 9 bases between them. From germline, CDR1 is DFQATT and CDR2 SNEGSKA (reference sequence). The CDR3 length is 13 residues. CDR3 nucleotides: TGCAGTGCTAGCGAGACTGACTACAATGAGCAGTTCTTC. This translates into CSASETDYNEQFF.

The chain recombines TRBV6-1 with TRBJ1-4, with D possibly TRBD1 on 5 matching bases. The V gene lost 5 bases and the J gene lost 4 bases, with 17 bases spanning the gap. The CDR3 loop spans 16 amino acids. Germline CDR1 MNHNS, CDR2 SASEGT. The CDR3 DNA reads as TGTGCCAGCAGTAGACCCCCGGGACCGCTTAATGAAAAACTGTTTTTT. Protein product: CASSRPPGPLNEKLFF.

This sequence joins TRBV12-3 or TRBV12-4 and TRBJ1-5, with D maybe TRBD1 (5 bases). CDR3 length: 15 amino acids. V was pared by 1 base and J by 3 bases, with 10 bases between. CDR3 DNA sequence: TGTGCCAGCAGTTTAGGGGACGGCTACAATCAGCCCCAGCATTTT. This encodes CASSLGDGYNQPQHF.

This clonotype has at least ten counts. The V gene is TRBV20-1, the J gene TRBJ1-5; no firm D call. Trimming shortened V by 1 base and J by 5 bases, and 9 bases separated the two germline ends. The germline gives CDR1 DFQATT, CDR2 SNEGSKA (reference sequence). The length of the CDR3 is 13 residues. The CDR3 protein is CSARGEVDQPQHF. As DNA, the CDR3 is TGCAGTGCTAGAGGGGAGGTGGATCAGCCCCAGCATTTT.

The gene calls are TRBV20-1 and TRBJ1-2, with TRBD1 as a possible D gene (5 bases). Germline CDR1 reads DFQATT; CDR2 reads SNEGSKA (reference sequence). The CDR3 covers 12 residues. Trimming removed 2 bases at V and 8 bases at J, with 12 bases between. For the CDR3, the DNA is TGCAGTGCTAGACCGGGGCTTAGGGGCTACACCTTC. The encoded protein is CSARPGLRGYTF.

This clonotype showed up just a few times. J is TRBJ2-3 and V is TRBV4-1; D remains ambiguous. CDR3 length: 16 residues. V was pared by 4 bases and J by 6 bases, with 20 bases between. CDR1 is MGHRA and CDR2 is YSYEKL in the germline V gene. The CDR3 DNA reads as TGCGCCAGCAGCCCCGTGGGAAAAGAAGCGATGGATACGCAGTATTTT. Its protein product is CASSPVGKEAMDTQYF.

In its sample, this clonotype was seen a few times. CDR3 residues: CSAVGDFWSYEQYF. The CDR3 region has the DNA TGCAGTGCTGTGGGGGACTTTTGGTCCTACGAGCAGTACTTC. This chain links TRBV20-1 with TRBJ2-7, with TRBD2 as a possible D gene (6 bases). Trimming cost V 5 bases and J 1 base, with 15 bases left between them. The CDR3 length is 14 residues. Looked up from germline, CDR1 is DFQATT and CDR2 is SNEGSKA (reference sequence).

The chain employs TRBV12-3 or TRBV12-4 and TRBJ2-1; 11 bases agree with TRBD2. J gave up 5 bases and V 5 bases, and 5 bases lay outside the gene matches. The length of the CDR3 is 15 residues. The CDR3 loop is CASSPIAGGDNEQFF. The CDR3, as DNA: TGTGCCAGCAGTCCAATAGCGGGAGGGGACAATGAGCAGTTCTTC.

This clonotype showed up just a few times. The chain uses TRBV15 and TRBJ2-1; TRBD2 aligns across 7 bases. Germline CDR1 LNHNV, CDR2 YYDKDF (reference sequence). This CDR3 has 14 residues. The J segment lost 4 bases and the V segment lost 5 bases, leaving 5 bases of the junction unmatched. The CDR3 nucleotides are TGTGCCACCAGCGGGGGGGGGACGTACAATGAGCAGTTCTTC. The encoded protein is CATSGGGTYNEQFF.

J is TRBJ2-7 and V is TRBV29-1; TRBD2 is a possible D gene (5 bases). Germline CDR1 reads SQVTM; CDR2 reads ANQGSEA. V was cut by 7 bases and J by 0 bases, with 10 bases left in between. This CDR3 is 12 amino acids long. CDR3 DNA: TGCAGCGCCCGGACTCCCTCCTACGAGCAGTACTTC. Translating gives CSARTPSYEQYF.

The chain joins TRBV29-1 to TRBJ2-1; weak D call: TRBD2 (5 bases). The CDR3 consists of 14 residues. V shed 4 bases and J shed 6 bases, with 16 bases lying between them. Germline CDR1 SQVTM, CDR2 ANQGSEA. The CDR3 DNA follows: TGCAGCGTTGCGGATGGGAGAGGGAGCAATGAGCAGTTCTTC. Its protein is CSVADGRGSNEQFF.

This clonotype was found many times. The CDR3 reads CASSSSDYGAAGEQFF. The CDR3 coding sequence is TGTGCCAGCAGTTCCTCGGACTATGGGGCGGCAGGCGAGCAGTTCTTC. The chain is built from TRBV6-2 or TRBV6-3 and TRBJ2-1; D perhaps matches TRBD2 (6 bases). Trimming shortened V by 4 bases and J by 10 bases, and 23 bases separated the two germline ends. The germline CDR1 and CDR2 sequences are MNHEY and SVGEGT. The CDR3 extends over 16 amino acids.

A word on this clonotype: An end of the junction does not agree with germline; a read error may underlie this. This chain connects TRBV7-2 to TRBJ2-4, with no clear D. CDR3 length: 14 amino acids. Germline assignment: CDR1 SGHTA and CDR2 FQGNSA. CDR3 in amino acids: CANSLAEAKNIQYF. CDR3 sequence (DNA): TGTGCCAACAGCTTAGCAGAGGCCAAAAACATTCAGTACTTC.

V is TRBV4-2 and J is TRBJ2-5; 9 bases align to TRBD2. Unmatched junction bases numbered 17, after V lost 2 bases and J lost 7 bases. The CDR3 totals 18 residues. Germline CDR1 LGHNA, CDR2 YNFKEQ. DNA of the CDR3: TGTGCCAGCAGCCAAAAACTCCTGGGACTAGCCTCGGGAGGGACCCAGTACTTC. This translates into CASSQKLLGLASGGTQYF.

This clonotype was recorded a few times. The J gene is TRBJ1-1, the V gene TRBV29-1; unclear D gene. V shed 2 bases and J shed 1 base, with 5 bases lying between them. The CDR3 contains 12 residues. The germline V gene has CDR1 SQVTM and CDR2 ANQGSEA. The CDR3 DNA reads as TGCAGCGTTGAACGTGAGAACACTGAAGCTTTCTTT. It is translated as CSVERENTEAFF. The whole variable domain, filled in from reference TRBV29-1 and TRBJ1-1, reads SAVISQKPSRDICQRGTSLTIQCQVDSQVTMMFWYRQQPGQSLTLIATANQGSEATYESGFVIDKFPISRPNLTFSTLTVSNMSPEDSSIYLCSVERENTEAFFGQGTRLTVV.

This clonotype has more than one count but fewer than ten. The chain is built from TRBV5-1 and TRBJ2-2; 10 bases are a match to TRBD1. CDR1 SGHRS and CDR2 YFSETQ come from the germline V gene. CDR3 length: 16 amino acids. The ends lost 3 bases at V and 7 bases at J; junction bases unmatched: 9. CDR3 DNA sequence: TGCGCCAGCAGCTCGGGACAGGGGAACTTCTACGGGGAGCTGTTTTTT. The encoded protein is CASSSGQGNFYGELFF.

The V and J genes are TRBV20-1 and TRBJ1-1; D may be TRBD1 (5 bases). The V end lost 1 base, the J end lost 1 base, and 16 bases lay between the germline ends. Germline lookup yields CDR1 DFQATT and CDR2 SNEGSKA (reference sequence). This CDR3 has 16 residues. The CDR3 DNA reads as TGCAGTGCTAGAGCCCGTGCGGACAAATCGAACACTGAAGCTTTCTTT. It codes for CSARARADKSNTEAFF.

Only a few counts were recorded for this clonotype. The V call is TRBV20-1, the J call TRBJ2-5, with D tentatively TRBD2 (6 bases). Germline lookup yields CDR1 DFQATT and CDR2 SNEGSKA (reference sequence). The CDR3 loop spans 14 amino acids. Deletions cut 3 bases from V and 5 bases from J, with 16 bases between. The DNA of the CDR3 is TGCAGTGCTAGGGGGGGAACCCGGAAGGAGACCCAGTACTTC. Protein sequence: CSARGGTRKETQYF.

Concerning this clonotype: A much larger clone differs from this one at a single base, so this may be a read error. The J gene is TRBJ2-1, the V gene TRBV25-1, with 7 bases lining up with TRBD1. V shed 5 bases, J shed 8 bases, and the junction held 3 bases outside the gene matches. The CDR3 has 12 residues. CDR1 and CDR2 from the germline V gene are MGHDK and SYGVNS. CDR3 DNA sequence: TGTGCCAGCAGTATCCAGGGGGATGAGCAGTTCTTC. Translation: CASSIQGDEQFF.

The chain employs TRBV15 and TRBJ2-7, with a weak D call TRBD1 (5 bases). Deletions cut 1 base from V and 7 bases from J, with 11 bases between. Germline CDR1 and CDR2: LNHNV and YYDKDF (reference sequence). CDR3 length: 13 residues. The CDR3 region has the DNA TGTGCCACCAGCAGAGGTCTTACAGGAGAGCAGTACTTC. It yields the protein CATSRGLTGEQYF.